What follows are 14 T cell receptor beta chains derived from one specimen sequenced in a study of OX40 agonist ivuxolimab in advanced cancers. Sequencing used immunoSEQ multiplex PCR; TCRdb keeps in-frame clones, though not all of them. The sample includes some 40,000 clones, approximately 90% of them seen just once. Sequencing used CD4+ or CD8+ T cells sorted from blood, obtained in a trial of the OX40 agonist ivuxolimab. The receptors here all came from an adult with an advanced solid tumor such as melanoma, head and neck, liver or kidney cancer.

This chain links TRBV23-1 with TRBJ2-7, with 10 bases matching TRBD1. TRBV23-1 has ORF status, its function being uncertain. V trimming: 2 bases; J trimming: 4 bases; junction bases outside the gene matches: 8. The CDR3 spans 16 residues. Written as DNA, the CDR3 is TGCGCCAGCAGTCAACCTCGGGACAGGGGATCATACGAGCAGTACTTC. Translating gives CASSQPRDRGSYEQYF.

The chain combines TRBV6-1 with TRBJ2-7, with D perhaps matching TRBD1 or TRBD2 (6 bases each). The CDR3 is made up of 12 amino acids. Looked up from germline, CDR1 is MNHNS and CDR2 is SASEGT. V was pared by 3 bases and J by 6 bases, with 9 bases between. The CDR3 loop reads CASSDWGAEQYF. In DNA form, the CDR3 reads TGTGCCAGCAGTGACTGGGGGGCCGAGCAGTACTTC.

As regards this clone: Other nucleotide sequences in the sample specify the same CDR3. The CDR3 is CASSLGGNTEAFF. In DNA, the CDR3 is TGCGCCAGCAGCTTGGGCGGGAACACTGAAGCTTTCTTT. V and J are TRBV5-1 and TRBJ1-1; the D is unclear. Germline V gives CDR1 SGHRS, CDR2 YFSETQ. CDR3 length: 13 residues. V was clipped by 0 bases and J by 1 base, with 4 bases between them.

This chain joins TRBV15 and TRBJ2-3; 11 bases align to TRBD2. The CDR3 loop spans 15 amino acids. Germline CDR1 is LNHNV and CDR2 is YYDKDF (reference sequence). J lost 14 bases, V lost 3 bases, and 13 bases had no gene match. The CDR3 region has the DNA TGTGCCACCAGCAGCCCGGGACTAGCGGAGGCGCCACGGTATTTT. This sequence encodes CATSSPGLAEAPRYF. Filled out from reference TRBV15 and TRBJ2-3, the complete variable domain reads DAMVIQNPRYQVTQFGKPVTLSCSQTLNHNVMYWYQQKSSQAPKLLFHYYDKDFNNEADTPDNFQSRRPNTSFCFLDIRSPGLGDTAMYLCATSSPGLAEAPRYFGPGTRLTVL.

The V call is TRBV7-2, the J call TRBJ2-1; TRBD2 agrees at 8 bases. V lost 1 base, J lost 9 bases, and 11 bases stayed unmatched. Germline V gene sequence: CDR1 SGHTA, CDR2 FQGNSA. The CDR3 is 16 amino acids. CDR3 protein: CASSLDRAGASPEQFF. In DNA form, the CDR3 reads TGTGCCAGCAGCTTAGACAGAGCGGGAGCCAGCCCTGAGCAGTTCTTC.

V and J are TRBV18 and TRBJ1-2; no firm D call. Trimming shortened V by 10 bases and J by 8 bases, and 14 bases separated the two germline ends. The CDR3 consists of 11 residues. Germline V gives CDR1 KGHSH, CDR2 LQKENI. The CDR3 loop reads CATPLLEGYTF. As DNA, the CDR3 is TGTGCCACCCCCCTCCTGGAGGGCTACACCTTC.

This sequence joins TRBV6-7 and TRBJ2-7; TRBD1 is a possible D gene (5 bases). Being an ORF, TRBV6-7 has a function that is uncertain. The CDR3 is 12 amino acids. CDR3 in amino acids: CPETDPGFKQYF. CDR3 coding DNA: TGTCCCGAAACCGATCCAGGGTTCAAGCAGTACTTC.

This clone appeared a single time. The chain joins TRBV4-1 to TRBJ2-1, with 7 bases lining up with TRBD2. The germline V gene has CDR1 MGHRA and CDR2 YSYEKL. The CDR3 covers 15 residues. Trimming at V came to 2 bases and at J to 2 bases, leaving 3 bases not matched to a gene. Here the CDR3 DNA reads TGCGCCAGCAGCCAAACCGGACTAGCCTACAATGAGCAGTTCTTC. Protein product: CASSQTGLAYNEQFF.

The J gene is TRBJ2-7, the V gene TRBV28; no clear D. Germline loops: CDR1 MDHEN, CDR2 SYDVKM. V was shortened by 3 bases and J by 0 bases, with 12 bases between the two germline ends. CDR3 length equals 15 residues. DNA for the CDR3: TGTGCCAGCAGTTTTCCTACAGCGAGCTCCTACGAGCAGTACTTC. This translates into CASSFPTASSYEQYF.

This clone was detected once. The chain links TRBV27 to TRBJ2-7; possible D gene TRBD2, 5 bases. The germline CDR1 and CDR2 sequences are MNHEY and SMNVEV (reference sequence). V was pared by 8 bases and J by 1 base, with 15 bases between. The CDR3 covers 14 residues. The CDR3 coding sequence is TGTGCCAGCGGACCTCGCAGAGGGTCCTACGAGCAGTACTTC. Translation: CASGPRRGSYEQYF.

As DNA, the CDR3 is TGTGCCAGCAGTGTGGGACAGGGTGGCAATCAGCCCCAGCATTTT. Encoded protein: CASSVGQGGNQPQHF. The chain is built from TRBV2 and TRBJ1-5; 9 bases are shared with TRBD1. The CDR3 length is 15 residues. The V gene's germline CDR1 is SNHLY and CDR2 FYNNEI. The J segment lost 2 bases and the V segment lost 4 bases, leaving 3 bases of the junction unmatched.

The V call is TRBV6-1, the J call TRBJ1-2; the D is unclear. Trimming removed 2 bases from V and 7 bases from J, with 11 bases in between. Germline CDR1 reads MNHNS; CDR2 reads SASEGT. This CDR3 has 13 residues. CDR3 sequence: CASSESGSGGYTF. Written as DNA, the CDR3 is TGTGCCAGCAGTGAATCGGGCTCCGGTGGCTACACCTTC.

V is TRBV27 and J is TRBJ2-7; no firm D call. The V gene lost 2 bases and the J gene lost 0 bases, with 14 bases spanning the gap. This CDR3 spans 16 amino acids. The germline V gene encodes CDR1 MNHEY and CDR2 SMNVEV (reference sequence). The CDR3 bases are TGTGCCAGCAGTTTAACTCATATTGGATTCTCCTACGAGCAGTACTTC. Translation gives CASSLTHIGFSYEQYF.

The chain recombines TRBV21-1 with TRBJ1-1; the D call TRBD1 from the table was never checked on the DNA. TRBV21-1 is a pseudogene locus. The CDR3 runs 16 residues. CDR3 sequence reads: CASSKDQGKMNTEAFF. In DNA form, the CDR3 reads TGTGCCAGCAGCAAAGATCAGGGTAAAATGAACACTGAAGCTTTCTTT.